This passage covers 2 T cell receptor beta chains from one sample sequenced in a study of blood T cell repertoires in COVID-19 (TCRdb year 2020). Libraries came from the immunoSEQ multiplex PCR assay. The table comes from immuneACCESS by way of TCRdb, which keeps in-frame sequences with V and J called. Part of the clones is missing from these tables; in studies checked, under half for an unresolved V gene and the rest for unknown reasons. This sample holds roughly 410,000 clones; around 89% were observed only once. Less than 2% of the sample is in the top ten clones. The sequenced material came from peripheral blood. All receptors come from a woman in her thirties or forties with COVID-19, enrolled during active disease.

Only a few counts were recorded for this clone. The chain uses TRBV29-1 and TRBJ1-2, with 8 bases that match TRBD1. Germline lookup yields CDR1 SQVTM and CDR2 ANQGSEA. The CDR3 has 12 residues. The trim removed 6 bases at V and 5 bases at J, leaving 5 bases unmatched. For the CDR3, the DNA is TGCAGCGTGAGGACAGGGTTTTATGGCTACACCTTC. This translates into CSVRTGFYGYTF.

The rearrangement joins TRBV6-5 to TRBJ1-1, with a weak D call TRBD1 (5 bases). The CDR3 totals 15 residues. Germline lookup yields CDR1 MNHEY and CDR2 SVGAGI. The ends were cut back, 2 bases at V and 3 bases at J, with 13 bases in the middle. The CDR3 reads CASSYVGQGDTEAFF. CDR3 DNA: TGTGCCAGCAGTTACGTTGGGCAGGGCGACACTGAAGCTTTCTTT.